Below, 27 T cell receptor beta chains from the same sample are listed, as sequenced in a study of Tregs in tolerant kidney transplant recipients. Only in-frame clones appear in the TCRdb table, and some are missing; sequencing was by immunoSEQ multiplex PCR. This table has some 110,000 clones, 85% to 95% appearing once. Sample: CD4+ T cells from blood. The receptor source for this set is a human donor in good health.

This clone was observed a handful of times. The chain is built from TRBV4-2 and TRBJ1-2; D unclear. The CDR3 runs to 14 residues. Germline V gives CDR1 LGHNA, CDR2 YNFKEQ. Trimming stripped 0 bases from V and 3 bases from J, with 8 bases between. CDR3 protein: CASSQDWRHYGYTF. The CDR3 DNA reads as TGTGCCAGCAGCCAAGATTGGCGTCACTATGGCTACACCTTC.

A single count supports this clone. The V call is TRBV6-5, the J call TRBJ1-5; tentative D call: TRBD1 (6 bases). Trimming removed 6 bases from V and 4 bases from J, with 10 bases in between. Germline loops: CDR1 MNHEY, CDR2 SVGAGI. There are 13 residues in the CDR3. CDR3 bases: TGTGCCAGCAGCCCCCAGGGGAATCAGCCCCAGCATTTT. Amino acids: CASSPQGNQPQHF.

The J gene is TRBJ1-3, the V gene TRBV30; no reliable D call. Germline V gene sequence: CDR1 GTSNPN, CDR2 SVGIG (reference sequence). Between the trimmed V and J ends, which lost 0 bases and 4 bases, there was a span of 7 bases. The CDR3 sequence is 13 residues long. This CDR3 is CAWSVNVGNTIYF. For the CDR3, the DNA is TGTGCCTGGAGTGTTAATGTGGGAAACACCATATATTTT. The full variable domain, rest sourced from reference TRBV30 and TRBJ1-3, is SQTIHQWPATLVQPVGSPLSLECTVEGTSNPNLYWYRQAAGRGLQLLFYSVGIGQISSEVPQNLSASRPQDRQFILSSKKLLLSDSGFYLCAWSVNVGNTIYFGEGSWLTVV.

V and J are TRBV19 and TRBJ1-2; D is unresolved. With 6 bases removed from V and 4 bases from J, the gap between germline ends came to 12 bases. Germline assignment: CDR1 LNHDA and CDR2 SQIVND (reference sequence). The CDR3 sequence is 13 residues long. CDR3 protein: CASSLDGSYGYTF. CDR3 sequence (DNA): TGTGCCAGTAGCTTGGACGGTTCCTATGGCTACACCTTC.

The CDR3 DNA reads as TGTGCCAGCACCACCCGGCAGGGAGGACCCGGGGAGCTGTTTTTT. Translation gives CASTTRQGGPGELFF. V and J are TRBV6-5 and TRBJ2-2, with D possibly TRBD2 on 6 matching bases. Trimming took off 7 bases at V and 6 bases at J, with 18 bases between the two ends. Germline loops: CDR1 MNHEY, CDR2 SVGAGI. This CDR3 is built from 15 residues.

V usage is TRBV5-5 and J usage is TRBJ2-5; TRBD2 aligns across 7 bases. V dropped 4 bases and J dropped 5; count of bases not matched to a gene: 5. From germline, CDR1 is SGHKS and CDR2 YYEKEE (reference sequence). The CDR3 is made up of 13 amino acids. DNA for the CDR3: TGTGCCAGCAGCCCGTGGGGAGGGGAGACCCAGTACTTC. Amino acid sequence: CASSPWGGETQYF.

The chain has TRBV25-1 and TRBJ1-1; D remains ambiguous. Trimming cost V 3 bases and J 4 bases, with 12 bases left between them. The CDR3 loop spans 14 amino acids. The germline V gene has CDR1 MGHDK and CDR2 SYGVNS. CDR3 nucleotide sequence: TGTGCCAGCAGTGACTCCCGACAACTCACTGAAGCTTTCTTT. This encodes CASSDSRQLTEAFF.

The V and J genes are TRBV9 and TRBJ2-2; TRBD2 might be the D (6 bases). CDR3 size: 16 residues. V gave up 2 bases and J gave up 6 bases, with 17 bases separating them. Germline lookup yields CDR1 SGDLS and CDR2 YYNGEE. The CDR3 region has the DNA TGTGCCAGCAGCGTTACTAGCCCCTGGATGGCCGGGGAGCTGTTTTTT. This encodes CASSVTSPWMAGELFF.

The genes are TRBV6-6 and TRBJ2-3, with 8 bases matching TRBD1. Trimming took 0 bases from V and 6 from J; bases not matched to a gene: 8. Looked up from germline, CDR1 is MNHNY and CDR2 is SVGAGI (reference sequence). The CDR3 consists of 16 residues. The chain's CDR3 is CASSYSGNRGTDTQYF. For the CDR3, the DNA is TGTGCCAGCAGTTACTCGGGGAACAGGGGGACGGATACGCAGTATTTT.

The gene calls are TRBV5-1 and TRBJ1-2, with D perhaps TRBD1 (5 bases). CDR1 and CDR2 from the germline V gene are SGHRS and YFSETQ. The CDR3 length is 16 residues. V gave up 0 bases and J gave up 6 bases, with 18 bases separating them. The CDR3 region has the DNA TGCGCCAGCAGCTTGGAAGGCCCTGGCAGGGCTGATGGCTACACCTTC. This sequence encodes CASSLEGPGRADGYTF.

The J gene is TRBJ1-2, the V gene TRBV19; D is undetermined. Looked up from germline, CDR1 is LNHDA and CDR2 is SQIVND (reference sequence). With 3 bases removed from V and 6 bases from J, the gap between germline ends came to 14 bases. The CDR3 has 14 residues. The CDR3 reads CASSIDFDWNGYTF. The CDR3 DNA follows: TGTGCCAGTAGTATTGATTTTGATTGGAATGGCTACACCTTC.

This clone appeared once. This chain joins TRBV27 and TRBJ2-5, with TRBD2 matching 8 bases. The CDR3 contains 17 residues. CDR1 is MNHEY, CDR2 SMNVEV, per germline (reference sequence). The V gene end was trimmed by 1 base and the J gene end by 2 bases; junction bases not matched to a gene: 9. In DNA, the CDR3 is TGTGCCAGCAGTTTATACCCCCCAGGCGGGAGGCAAGAGACCCAGTACTTC. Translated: CASSLYPPGGRQETQYF.

The CDR3 is CASSNTQETQYF. The CDR3 coding sequence is TGTGCCAGTAGTAACACGCAAGAGACCCAGTACTTC. The rearrangement joins TRBV19 to TRBJ2-5; D is unclear. Germline V CDR1 and CDR2: LNHDA, SQIVND (reference sequence). The V gene lost 4 bases and the J gene lost 2 bases, with 5 bases spanning the gap. The CDR3 runs to 12 residues.

The CDR3, as DNA: TGCGCCAGCAGCCCCCCGACCTCAGGCTCTGGAAACACCATATATTTT. This gives the protein CASSPPTSGSGNTIYF. The chain has TRBV5-1 and TRBJ1-3; D remains ambiguous. This CDR3 spans 16 amino acids. The V gene lost 4 bases and the J gene lost 0 bases, with 14 bases spanning the gap. CDR1 is SGHRS and CDR2 is YFSETQ in the germline V gene. Variable domain in full (rest from reference TRBV5-1 and TRBJ1-3): KAGVTQTPRYLIKTRGQQVTLSCSPISGHRSVSWYQQTPGQGLQFLFEYFSETQRNKGNFPGRFSGRQFSNSRSEMNVSTLELGDSALYLCASSPPTSGSGNTIYFGEGSWLTVV.

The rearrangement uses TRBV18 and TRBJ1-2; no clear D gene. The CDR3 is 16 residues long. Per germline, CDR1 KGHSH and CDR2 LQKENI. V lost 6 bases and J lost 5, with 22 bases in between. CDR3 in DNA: TGTGCCAGCTCCCCCAGGTATTCGGGGTCCCATTATGGCTACACCTTC. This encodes CASSPRYSGSHYGYTF.

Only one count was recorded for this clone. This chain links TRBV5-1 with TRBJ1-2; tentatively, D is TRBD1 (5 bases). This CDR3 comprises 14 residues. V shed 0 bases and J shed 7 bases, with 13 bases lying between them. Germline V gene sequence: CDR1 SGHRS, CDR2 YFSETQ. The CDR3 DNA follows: TGCGCCAGCAGCTTGGGAGGGGATCATGGTGGCTACACCTTC. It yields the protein CASSLGGDHGGYTF.

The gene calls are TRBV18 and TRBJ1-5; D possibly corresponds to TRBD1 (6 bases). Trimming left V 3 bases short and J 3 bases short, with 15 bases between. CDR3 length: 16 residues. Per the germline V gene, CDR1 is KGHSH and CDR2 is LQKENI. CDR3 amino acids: CASSPSGAKYNQPQHF. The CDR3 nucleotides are TGTGCCAGCTCACCTTCGGGGGCGAAATACAATCAGCCCCAGCATTTT.

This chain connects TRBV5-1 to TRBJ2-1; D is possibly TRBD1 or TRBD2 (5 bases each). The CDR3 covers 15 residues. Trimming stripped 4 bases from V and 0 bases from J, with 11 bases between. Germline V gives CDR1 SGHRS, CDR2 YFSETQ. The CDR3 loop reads CASSPGTSSYNEQFF. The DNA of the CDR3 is TGCGCCAGCAGCCCCGGGACCTCCTCCTACAATGAGCAGTTCTTC.

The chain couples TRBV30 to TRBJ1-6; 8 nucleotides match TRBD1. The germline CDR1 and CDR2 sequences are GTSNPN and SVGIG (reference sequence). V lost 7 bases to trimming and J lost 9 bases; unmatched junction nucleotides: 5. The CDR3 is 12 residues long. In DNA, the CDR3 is TGTGCCTCGGGACAGGTCGGTTCACCCCTCCACTTT. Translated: CASGQVGSPLHF.

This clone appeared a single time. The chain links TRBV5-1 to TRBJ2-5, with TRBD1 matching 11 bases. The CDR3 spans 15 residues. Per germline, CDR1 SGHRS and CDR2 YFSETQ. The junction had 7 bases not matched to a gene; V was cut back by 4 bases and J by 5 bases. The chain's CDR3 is CASSLGGDRGETQYF. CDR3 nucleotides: TGCGCCAGCAGCCTAGGTGGGGACAGGGGGGAGACCCAGTACTTC.

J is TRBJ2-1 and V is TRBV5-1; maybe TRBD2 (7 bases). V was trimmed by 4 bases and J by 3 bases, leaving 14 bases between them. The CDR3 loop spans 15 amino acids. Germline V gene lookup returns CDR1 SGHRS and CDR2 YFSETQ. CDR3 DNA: TGCGCCAGCAGCCACGGGCGGGGGCGCTACAATGAGCAGTTCTTC. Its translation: CASSHGRGRYNEQFF.

This CDR3 reads CASSFVGGGVGNEQYF. The DNA of the CDR3 is TGTGCCAGCAGCTTTGTAGGGGGAGGTGTCGGGAACGAGCAGTACTTC. The rearrangement uses TRBV12-1 and TRBJ2-7. TRBV12-1 is labeled a pseudogene. The CDR3 is 16 amino acids.

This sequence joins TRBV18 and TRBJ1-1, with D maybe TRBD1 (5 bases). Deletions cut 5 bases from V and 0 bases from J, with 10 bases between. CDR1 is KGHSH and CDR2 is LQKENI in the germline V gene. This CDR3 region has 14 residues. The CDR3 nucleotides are TGTGCCAGCTCAGCCGGGACGGTGAACACTGAAGCTTTCTTT. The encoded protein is CASSAGTVNTEAFF.

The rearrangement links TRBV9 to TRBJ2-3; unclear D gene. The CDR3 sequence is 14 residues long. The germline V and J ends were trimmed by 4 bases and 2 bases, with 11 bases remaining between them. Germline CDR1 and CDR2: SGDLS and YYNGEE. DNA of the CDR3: TGTGCCAGCAGCTCCCGACGGACCACAGATACGCAGTATTTT. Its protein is CASSSRRTTDTQYF.

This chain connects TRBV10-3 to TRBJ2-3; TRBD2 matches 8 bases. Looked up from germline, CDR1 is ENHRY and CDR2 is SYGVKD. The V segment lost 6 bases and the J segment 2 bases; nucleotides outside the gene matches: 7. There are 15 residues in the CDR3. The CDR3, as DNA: TGTGCCATCAGATTAAGCGGGAGCGACACAGATACGCAGTATTTT. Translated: CAIRLSGSDTDTQYF.

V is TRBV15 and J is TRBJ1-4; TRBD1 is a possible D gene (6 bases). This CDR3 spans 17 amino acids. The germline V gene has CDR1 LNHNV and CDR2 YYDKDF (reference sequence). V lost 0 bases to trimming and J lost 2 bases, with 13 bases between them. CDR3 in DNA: TGTGCCACCAGCAGAGAAGGGCAGGGGAGGACTAATGAAAAACTGTTTTTT. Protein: CATSREGQGRTNEKLFF.

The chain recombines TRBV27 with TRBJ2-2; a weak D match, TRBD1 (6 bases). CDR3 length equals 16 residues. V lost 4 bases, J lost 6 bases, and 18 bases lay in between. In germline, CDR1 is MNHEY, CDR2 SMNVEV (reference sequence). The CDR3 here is CASSSPTLTGPGELFF. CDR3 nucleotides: TGTGCCAGCAGTTCCCCCACCCTGACAGGCCCCGGGGAGCTGTTTTTT.